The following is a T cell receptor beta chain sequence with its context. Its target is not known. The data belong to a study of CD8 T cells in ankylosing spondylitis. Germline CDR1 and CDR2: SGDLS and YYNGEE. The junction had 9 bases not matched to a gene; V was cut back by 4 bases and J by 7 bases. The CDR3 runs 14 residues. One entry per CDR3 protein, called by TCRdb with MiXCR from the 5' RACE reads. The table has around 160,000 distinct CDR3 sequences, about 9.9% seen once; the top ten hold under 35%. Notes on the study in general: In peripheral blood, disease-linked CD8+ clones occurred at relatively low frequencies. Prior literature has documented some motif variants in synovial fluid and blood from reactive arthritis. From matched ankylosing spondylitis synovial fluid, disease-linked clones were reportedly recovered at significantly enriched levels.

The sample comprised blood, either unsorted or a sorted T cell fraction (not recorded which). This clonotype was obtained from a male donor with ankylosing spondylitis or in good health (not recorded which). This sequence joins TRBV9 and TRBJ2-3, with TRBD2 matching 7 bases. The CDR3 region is CASSNTRGVNTQYF. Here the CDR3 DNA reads TGTGCCAGCAGCAATACACGGGGGGTGAATACGCAGTATTTT.